This T cell receptor (beta chain) was captured in a study of regulatory T cells in long-lasting Graves disease. The TCR beta library used iRepertoire HTBI primers with Arm-PCR amplification of CDR3. TCRdb re-derived calls from the multiplex PCR reads in MiXCR, one entry per CDR3 protein. Here the sample spans 250,000 or so distinct CDR3 sequences, 15% to 20% being singletons. The V gene's germline CDR1 is DFQATT and CDR2 SNEGSKA (reference sequence). This CDR3 spans 16 amino acids. This sample's time point: newly diagnosed GD, antithyroid drugs for less than 3 months. RNA extracted from PBMCs served as the sequencing template. Concerning this clonotype: Since a much larger clone is just one base distant, this may be a read error.

These same data were also listed under a study on T cells in Graves' hyperthyroidism and ophthalmopathy.

The sequencing here drew on peripheral blood mononuclear cells (PBMCs), taken at new diagnosis, from a patient treated with antithyroid drugs. The chain links TRBV20-1 to TRBJ2-7; D perhaps matches TRBD1 (5 bases). This sequence originates from a woman aged 25 to 39 with Graves disease. The CDR3 loop is CSVVVYLDKSSYEQCF. The CDR3 region has the DNA TGCAGCGTTGTAGTCTATCTGGACAAGAGCTCCTACGAGCAGTGCTTC.